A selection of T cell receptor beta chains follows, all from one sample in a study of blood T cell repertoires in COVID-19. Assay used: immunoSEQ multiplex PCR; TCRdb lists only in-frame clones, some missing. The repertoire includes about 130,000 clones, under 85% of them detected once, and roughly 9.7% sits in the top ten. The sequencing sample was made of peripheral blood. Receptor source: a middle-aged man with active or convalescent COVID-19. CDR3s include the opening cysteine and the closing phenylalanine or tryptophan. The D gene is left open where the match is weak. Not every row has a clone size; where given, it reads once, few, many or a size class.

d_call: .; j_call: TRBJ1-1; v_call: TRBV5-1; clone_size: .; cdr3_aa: CASSAYSGTTYTEAFF; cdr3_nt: TGCGCCAGCAGCGCTTACAGCGGGACCACGTACACTGAAGCTTTCTTT
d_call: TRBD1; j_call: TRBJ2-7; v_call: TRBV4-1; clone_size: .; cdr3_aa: CASSQDIGTDRLYEQYF; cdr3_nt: TGCGCCAGCAGCCAAGATATCGGGACAGACCGTCTATACGAGCAGTACTTC
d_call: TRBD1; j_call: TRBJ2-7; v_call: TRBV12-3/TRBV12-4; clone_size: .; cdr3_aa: CASRDRGHEQYF; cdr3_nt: TGTGCCAGCAGAGACAGGGGCCACGAGCAGTACTTC
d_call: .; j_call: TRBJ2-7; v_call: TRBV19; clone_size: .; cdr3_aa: CASSQDSYEQYF; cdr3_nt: TGTGCCAGTAGCCAGGACAGCTACGAGCAGTACTTC
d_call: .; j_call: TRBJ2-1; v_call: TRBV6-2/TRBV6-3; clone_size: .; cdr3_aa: CASSYSRGSGEQFF; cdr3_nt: TGTGCCAGCAGTTACTCCCGGGGAAGCGGTGAGCAGTTCTTC
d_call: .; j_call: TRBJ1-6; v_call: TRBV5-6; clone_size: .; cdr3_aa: CASSFGWQGYSPLHF; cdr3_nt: TGTGCCAGCAGCTTTGGTTGGCAGGGTTATTCACCCCTCCACTTT
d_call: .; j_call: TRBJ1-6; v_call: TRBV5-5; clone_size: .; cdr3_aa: CASSLGSGLQNSPLHF; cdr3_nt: TGTGCCAGCAGCTTGGGGTCCGGACTGCAAAATTCACCCCTCCACTTT
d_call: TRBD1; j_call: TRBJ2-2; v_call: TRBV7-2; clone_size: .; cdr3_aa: CASRPRTGDRAGELFF; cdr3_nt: TGTGCCAGCAGACCCAGGACAGGGGATAGGGCCGGGGAGCTGTTTTTT
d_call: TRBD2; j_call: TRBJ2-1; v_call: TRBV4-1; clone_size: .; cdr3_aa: CASSHDPLAGDSSYNEQFF; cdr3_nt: TGCGCCAGCAGCCATGACCCGCTAGCGGGCGATAGCTCCTACAATGAGCAGTTCTTC
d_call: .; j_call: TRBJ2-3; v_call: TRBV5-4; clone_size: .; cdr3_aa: CASTLGATGSSTDTQYF; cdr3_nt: TGTGCCAGCACTCTGGGCGCGACAGGCTCTAGCACAGATACGCAGTATTTT
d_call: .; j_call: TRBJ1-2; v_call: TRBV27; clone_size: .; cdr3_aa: CASSPQGLGGYTF; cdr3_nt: TGTGCCAGCAGTCCCCAGGGTCTAGGTGGCTACACCTTC
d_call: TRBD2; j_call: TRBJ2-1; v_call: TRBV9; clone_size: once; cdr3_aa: CASSAYPSGRNNEQFF; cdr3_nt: TGTGCCAGCAGCGCATACCCTAGCGGGAGAAACAATGAGCAGTTCTTC
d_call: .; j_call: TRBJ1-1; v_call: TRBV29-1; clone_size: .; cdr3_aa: CSGKRSNTEAFF; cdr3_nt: TGCAGCGGCAAACGGTCGAACACTGAAGCTTTCTTT
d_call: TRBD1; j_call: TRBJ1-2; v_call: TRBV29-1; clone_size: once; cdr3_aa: CSVEGRGHGYTF; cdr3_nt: TGCAGCGTTGAAGGGAGGGGGCATGGCTACACCTTC
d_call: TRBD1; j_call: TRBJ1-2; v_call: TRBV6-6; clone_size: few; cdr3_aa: CASGSGGYYYGYTF; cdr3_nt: TGTGCCAGCGGTTCAGGGGGCTATTACTATGGCTACACCTTC
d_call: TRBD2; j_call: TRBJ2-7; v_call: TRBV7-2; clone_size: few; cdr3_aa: CASSSRAGAYEQYF; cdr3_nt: TGTGCCAGCAGCTCACGAGCGGGGGCCTACGAGCAGTACTTC
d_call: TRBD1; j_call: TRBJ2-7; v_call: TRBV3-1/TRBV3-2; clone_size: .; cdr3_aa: CASSLGQERTYEQYF; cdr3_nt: TGTGCCAGCAGCCTCGGACAGGAGAGGACCTACGAGCAGTACTTC
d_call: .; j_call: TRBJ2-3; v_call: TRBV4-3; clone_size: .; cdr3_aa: CASSQEEADTQYF; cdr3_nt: TGCGCCAGCAGCCAAGAGGAGGCAGATACGCAGTATTTT
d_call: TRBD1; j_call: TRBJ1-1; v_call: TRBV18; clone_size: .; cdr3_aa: CASSPTGQGSVNTEAFF; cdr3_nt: TGTGCCAGCTCACCAACGGGACAGGGGTCCGTGAACACTGAAGCTTTCTTT
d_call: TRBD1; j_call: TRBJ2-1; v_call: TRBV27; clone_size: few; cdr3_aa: CASSRPPGTGVNEQFF; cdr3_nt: TGTGCCAGCAGTCGACCCCCCGGGACAGGGGTCAATGAGCAGTTCTTC
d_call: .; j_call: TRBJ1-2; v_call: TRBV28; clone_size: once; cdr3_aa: CASSITGSGGYTF; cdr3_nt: TGTGCCAGCAGTATTACAGGTTCCGGTGGCTACACCTTC
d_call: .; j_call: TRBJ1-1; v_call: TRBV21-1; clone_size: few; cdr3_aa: CASSKARTGNTEAFF; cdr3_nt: TGTGCCAGCAGCAAAGCGCGGACAGGGAACACTGAAGCTTTCTTT
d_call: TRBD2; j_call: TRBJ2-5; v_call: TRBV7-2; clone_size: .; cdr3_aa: CASSPPQRGGQETQYF; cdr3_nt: TGTGCCAGCAGCCCCCCCCAGCGGGGGGGACAAGAGACCCAGTACTTC
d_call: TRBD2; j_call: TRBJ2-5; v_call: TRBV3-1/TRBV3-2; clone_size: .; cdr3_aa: CASSHRGGLETQYF; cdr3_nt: TGTGCCAGCAGCCACCGGGGGGGCTTGGAGACCCAGTACTTC
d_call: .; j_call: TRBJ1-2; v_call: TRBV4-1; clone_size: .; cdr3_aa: CASSQEGVGYTF; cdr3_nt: TGCGCCAGCAGCCAAGAAGGGGTTGGCTACACCTTC
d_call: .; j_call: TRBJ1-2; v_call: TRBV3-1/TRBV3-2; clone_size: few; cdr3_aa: CASSQRTDYGYTF; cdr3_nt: TGTGCCAGCAGCCAAAGGACAGACTATGGCTACACCTTC